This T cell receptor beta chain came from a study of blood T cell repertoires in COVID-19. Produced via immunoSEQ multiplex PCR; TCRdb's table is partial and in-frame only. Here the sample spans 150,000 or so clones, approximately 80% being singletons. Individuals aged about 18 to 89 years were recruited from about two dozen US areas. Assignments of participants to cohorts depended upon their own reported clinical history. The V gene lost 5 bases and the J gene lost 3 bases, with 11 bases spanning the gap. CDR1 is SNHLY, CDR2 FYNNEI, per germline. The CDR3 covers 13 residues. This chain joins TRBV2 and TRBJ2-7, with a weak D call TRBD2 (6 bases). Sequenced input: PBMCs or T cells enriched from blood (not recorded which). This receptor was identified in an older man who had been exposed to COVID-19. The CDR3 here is CASSTGEGYEQYF. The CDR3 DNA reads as TGTGCCAGCAGTACGGGAGAGGGCTACGAGCAGTACTTC. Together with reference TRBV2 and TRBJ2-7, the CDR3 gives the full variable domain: EPEVTQTPSHQVTQMGQEVILRCVPISNHLYFYWYRQILGQKVEFLVSFYNNEISEKSEIFDDQFSVERPDGSNFTLKIRSTKLEDSAMYFCASSTGEGYEQYFGPGTRLTVT.